The next 9 T cell receptor beta chains were all read from a single sample in a study of blood T cell repertoires in COVID-19. TCRdb keeps only in-frame clones here, not all; method: immunoSEQ multiplex PCR. The sample comprises some 530,000 clones, roughly 85% of which are singletons, and roughly 3.2% rests with the top ten. Sequenced input: peripheral blood. Source of these receptors: a human donor in a cohort sampled during active COVID-19.

The CDR3 DNA follows: TGCAGCGTCGTTCGACAAAGCTCCTACAATGAGCAGTTCTTC. Amino acid sequence: CSVVRQSSYNEQFF. The genes are TRBV29-1 and TRBJ2-1; no clear D. The CDR3 runs to 14 residues. The germline V gene encodes CDR1 SQVTM and CDR2 ANQGSEA. Trimming took off 6 bases at V and 0 bases at J, with 12 bases between the two ends.

The CDR3 region is CASSGSTRGNYGYTF. CDR3 coding DNA: TGTGCCAGCAGCGGGTCAACAAGGGGGAACTATGGCTACACCTTC. The chain recombines TRBV6-5 with TRBJ1-2; possible D gene TRBD1, 6 bases. The V end was cut by 6 bases, the J end by 2 bases, with 16 bases between. There are 15 residues in the CDR3. Per germline, CDR1 MNHEY and CDR2 SVGAGI.

V is TRBV27 and J is TRBJ1-1; D unresolved. V was shortened by 6 bases and J by 0 bases, with 11 bases between the two germline ends. The germline CDR1 and CDR2 sequences are MNHEY and SMNVEV (reference sequence). This CDR3 has 14 residues. The CDR3 DNA reads TGTGCCAGCAGACTACGACGGGTGAACACTGAAGCTTTCTTT. It codes for CASRLRRVNTEAFF.

This clone has only one observation. V gene TRBV19 combines with J gene TRBJ1-1; D is possibly TRBD1 (5 bases). The V gene's germline CDR1 is LNHDA and CDR2 SQIVND (reference sequence). Trimming stripped 5 bases from V and 1 base from J, with 5 bases between. This CDR3 contains 12 residues. DNA for the CDR3: TGTGCCAGTAGTCAGGGGAACACTGAAGCTTTCTTT. Protein: CASSQGNTEAFF. Full variable domain (remainder filled in from reference TRBV19 and TRBJ1-1): DGGITQSPKYLFRKEGQNVTLSCEQNLNHDAMYWYRQDPGQGLRLIYYSQIVNDFQKGDIAEGYSVSREKKESFPLTVTSAQKNPTAFYLCASSQGNTEAFFGQGTRLTVV.

CDR3 nucleotide sequence: TGTGCCAGCAGCTGGAGCGGGGGGGAGACCTACGAGCAGTACTTC. Translation gives CASSWSGGETYEQYF. The chain links TRBV11-2 to TRBJ2-7; 10 positions match TRBD2. The CDR3 extends over 15 amino acids. The V segment lost 4 bases and the J segment 2 bases; nucleotides outside the gene matches: 5. The germline V gene has CDR1 SGHAT and CDR2 FQNNGV.

The chain carries TRBV9 and TRBJ2-1; D might be TRBD2 (6 bases). CDR3 length: 13 amino acids. Germline loops: CDR1 SGDLS, CDR2 YYNGEE. Trimming took 3 bases from V and 3 from J, leaving 7 bases between them. CDR3 residues: CASSAGDYNEQFF. CDR3 nucleotide sequence: TGTGCCAGCAGCGCGGGGGACTACAATGAGCAGTTCTTC. The full variable domain, completed using reference TRBV9 and TRBJ2-1, is DSGVTQTPKHLITATGQRVTLRCSPRSGDLSVYWYQQSLDQGLQFLIQYYNGEERAKGNILERFSAQQFPDLHSELNLSSLELGDSALYFCASSAGDYNEQFFGPGTRLTVL.

This clone came up a few times. In the same sample, other DNA sequences code for this CDR3. The chain links TRBV6-5 to TRBJ1-1, with TRBD1 as a possible D gene (6 bases). V dropped 2 bases and J dropped 4 bases, with 11 bases sitting between them. The CDR3 has 14 residues. Germline V gene data show CDR1 as MNHEY and CDR2 as SVGAGI. The DNA for the CDR3 is TGTGCCAGCAGTTACCGAGGGGGTGGCACTGAAGCTTTCTTT. This codes for CASSYRGGGTEAFF.

A few counts support this clone. V is TRBV27 and J is TRBJ1-6, with D hard to call. Germline V gene lookup returns CDR1 MNHEY and CDR2 SMNVEV (reference sequence). This CDR3 comprises 16 residues. V lost 1 base to trimming and J lost 8 bases, with 15 bases between them. The CDR3 sequence: CASSLLGRDGHSPLHF. In DNA, the CDR3 is TGTGCCAGCAGTTTATTAGGGAGGGATGGGCATTCACCCCTCCACTTT.

This chain joins TRBV19 and TRBJ1-2; no reliable D call. V lost 1 base, J lost 3 bases, and 6 bases lay in between. The CDR3 covers 13 residues. Germline V gives CDR1 LNHDA, CDR2 SQIVND (reference sequence). CDR3 region: CASSIGEYYGYTF. The CDR3 DNA is TGTGCCAGTAGTATAGGGGAGTACTATGGCTACACCTTC. Using reference TRBV19 and TRBJ1-2 for the parts outside the CDR3, the full variable domain is DGGITQSPKYLFRKEGQNVTLSCEQNLNHDAMYWYRQDPGQGLRLIYYSQIVNDFQKGDIAEGYSVSREKKESFPLTVTSAQKNPTAFYLCASSIGEYYGYTFGSGTRLTVV.